Listed below are T cell receptor beta chains from one sample, sequenced in a study of T cells in Graves' hyperthyroidism and ophthalmopathy. Each CDR3 protein gets one entry after TCRdb re-called the multiplex PCR reads with MiXCR. The data contain fewer than 500,000 distinct CDR3 sequences, around an eighth of them singletons. The sample consisted of blood. Source of these receptors: a man under 40 with Graves' hyperthyroidism that later progressed to Graves' ophthalmopathy. Both conserved end residues are part of each CDR3. The D gene is left open where the match is weak. Some rows have no size entry. The others give once, few or many, or a class for an expanded clone.

v_gene	j_gene	d_gene	abundance	CDR3aa	CDR3nt
TRBV12-3/TRBV12-4	TRBJ2-2	NA	NA	CASSSWKEGGTRELFF	TGTGCCAGCAGTTCATGGAAGGAGGGTGGCACCAGGGAGCTGTTTTTT
TRBV3-1	TRBJ1-1	NA	many	CASSPAVTARRAFF	TGTGCCAGCAGCCCGGCAGTTACTGCGCGGAGGGCTTTCTTT
TRBV7-8	TRBJ2-5	TRBD2	many	CASSLELAGDETQYF	TGTGCCAGCAGCTTAGAACTAGCGGGGGACGAGACCCAGTACTTC
TRBV6-1	TRBJ1-5	TRBD1	few	CASSFEDRGVQPQHF	TGTGCCAGCAGTTTCGAGGACAGGGGGGTTCAGCCCCAGCATTTT
TRBV10-3	TRBJ2-6	TRBD1	few	CAISDRVISGANVLTF	TGTGCCATCAGCGACAGGGTGATATCTGGGGCCAACGTCCTGACTTTC
TRBV11-2	TRBJ2-3	TRBD1	NA	CASSQDAGGQGTDTQYF	TGTGCCAGCAGCCAAGACGCAGGAGGACAGGGCACAGATACGCAGTATTTT
TRBV10-2	TRBJ2-7	NA	NA	CASSTPARSRAGNEQYF	TGCGCCAGCAGCACCCCAGCCAGGTCCCGGGCTGGCAACGAGCAGTACTTC
TRBV12-5	TRBJ2-7	TRBD2	once	CASGFSSSGGYEQYF	TGTGCTAGTGGTTTCTCAAGTTCGGGGGGATACGAGCAGTACTTC
TRBV9	TRBJ2-7	NA	NA	CASSVGGIAYEQYF	TGTGCCAGCAGCGTAGGGGGAATTGCCTACGAGCAGTACTTC
TRBV5-1	TRBJ2-1	NA	NA	CASSFLDGGWSYNEQFF	TGCGCCAGCAGCTTTTTGGACGGGGGTTGGTCCTACAATGAGCAGTTCTTC
TRBV10-3	TRBJ2-3	TRBD2	NA	CATRTSRGLTDTQYF	TGTGCCACGCGGACTAGCAGGGGTTTAACAGATACGCAGTATTTT
TRBV7-9	TRBJ1-6	TRBD1	NA	CASSGQGALHF	TGTGCCAGCAGTGGACAGGGTGCCCTCCACTTT
TRBV9	TRBJ1-3	TRBD1	NA	CASSPGQGIVGIYF	TGTGCCAGCAGCCCGGGACAGGGGATCGTCGGCATATATTTT
TRBV6-1	TRBJ1-2	TRBD1	many	CASSEPGTGFVYTF	TGTGCCAGCAGTGAGCCCGGGACAGGGTTTGTCTACACCTTC
TRBV29-1	TRBJ1-1	NA	many	CSAETEVNTEAFF	TGCAGCGCCGAGACAGAAGTAAACACTGAAGCTTTCTTT
TRBV20-1	TRBJ2-1	TRBD2	few	CSGVGASGPNEQFF	TGCAGTGGGGTTGGGGCTAGCGGTCCGAATGAGCAGTTCTTC
TRBV28	TRBJ2-1	NA	many	CASSLFYREQFF	TGTGCCAGCAGTTTATTCTACAGAGAGCAGTTCTTC
TRBV18	TRBJ2-2	NA	few	CASSSAANTGELFF	TGTGCCAGCTCGTCTGCCGCGAACACCGGGGAGCTGTTTTTT
TRBV18	TRBJ1-3	TRBD1	NA	CASSPPGTGRDTIYF	TGTGCCAGCTCACCGCCCGGGACAGGGAGAGACACCATATATTTT
TRBV7-9	TRBJ1-1	NA	many	CASSFRDLVAFF	TGTGCCAGCAGCTTTCGGGATTTAGTAGCTTTCTTT
TRBV12-5	TRBJ1-5	NA	many	CASGLAWPAGKSDQPQHF	TGTGCTAGTGGTTTGGCCTGGCCCGCAGGGAAAAGCGATCAGCCCCAGCATTTT
TRBV20-1	TRBJ2-3	NA	many	CSEGGGGADTQYF	TGCAGTGAGGGAGGTGGGGGCGCAGATACGCAGTATTTT
TRBV2	TRBJ1-2	TRBD1	many	CASSGGQGGGYTF	TGTGCCAGCAGTGGGGGACAGGGAGGTGGCTACACCTTC
TRBV20-1	TRBJ1-5	NA	many	CSAEEGGYQPQHF	TGCAGTGCGGAGGAGGGTGGGTATCAGCCCCAGCATTTT
TRBV20-1	TRBJ2-3	NA	NA	CSVESSSRTDTQYF	TGCAGCGTTGAAAGTTCCTCCCGCACAGATACGCAGTATTTT
TRBV28	TRBJ1-5	TRBD1	many	CASSFAGGYPPYGNQPQHF	TGTGCCAGCAGTTTCGCAGGGGGCTATCCTCCTTATGGCAATCAGCCCCAGCATTTT
TRBV27	TRBJ1-4	NA	many	CASRKDSFNEKLFF	TGTGCCAGCAGAAAAGACAGCTTTAATGAAAAACTGTTTTTT
TRBV28	TRBJ2-7	TRBD1	many	CASSFPDRGREQYF	TGTGCCAGCAGTTTCCCGGACAGGGGGCGTGAGCAGTACTTC
TRBV20-1	TRBJ1-6	TRBD1	NA	CSARDSSAGGYSPLHF	TGCAGTGCTAGAGACTCTTCGGCAGGGGGCTATTCACCCCTCCACTTT
TRBV4-2	TRBJ2-2	NA	NA	CASSQDSRAGELFF	TGTGCCAGCAGCCAAGATTCTCGGGCCGGGGAGCTGTTTTTT
TRBV7-2	TRBJ2-6	NA	many	CASSSGPRGANVLTF	TGTGCCAGCAGCTCCGGCCCCCGGGGGGCCAACGTCCTGACTTTC
TRBV27	TRBJ1-1	TRBD1	many	CASSPTGGGAMNTEAFF	TGTGCCAGCAGTCCAACAGGGGGTGGGGCCATGAACACTGAAGCTTTCTTT
TRBV10-3	TRBJ1-1	NA	many	CAISESGRVTEAFF	TGTGCCATCAGTGAGTCCGGGCGGGTCACTGAAGCTTTCTTT
TRBV2	TRBJ1-5	NA	many	CASSESAGHRGAQHF	TGTGCCAGCAGTGAATCAGCGGGCCACCGGGGGGCCCAGCATTTT
TRBV25-1	TRBJ2-5	TRBD2	NA	CASSECPGLAGDHKETQYF	TGTGCCAGCAGTGAATGCCCCGGACTAGCGGGGGACCACAAAGAGACCCAGTACTTC
TRBV30	TRBJ1-2	NA	few	CAWSRVYGYTF	TGTGCCTGGTCCCGGGTCTATGGCTACACCTTC
TRBV30	TRBJ2-5	NA	few	CAWSVVGGKETQYF	TGTGCCTGGAGTGTAGTGGGCGGAAAAGAGACCCAGTACTTC
TRBV5-1	TRBJ2-1	NA	few	CASSLGIVWAPAPFF	TGTGCCAGCAGCTTAGGAATAGTATGGGCCCCCGCCCCGTTCTTC
TRBV5-1	TRBJ1-1	TRBD1	many	CASSLAGTARYTEAFF	TGCGCCAGCAGCTTGGCTGGGACAGCCAGGTACACTGAAGCTTTCTTT
TRBV6-5	TRBJ1-2	NA	many	CASSYSVNAGYGYTF	TGTGCCAGCAGTTACTCAGTTAACGCTGGCTATGGCTACACCTTC
TRBV12-5	TRBJ2-3	NA	many	CASGLRQSGILSTDTQYF	TGTGCTAGTGGTTTAAGACAGTCGGGGATCCTTAGCACAGATACGCAGTATTTT
TRBV6-9	TRBJ2-2	NA	NA	CASSYPERTGELFF	TGTGCCAGCAGTTACCCGGAGCGGACCGGGGAGCTGTTTTTT